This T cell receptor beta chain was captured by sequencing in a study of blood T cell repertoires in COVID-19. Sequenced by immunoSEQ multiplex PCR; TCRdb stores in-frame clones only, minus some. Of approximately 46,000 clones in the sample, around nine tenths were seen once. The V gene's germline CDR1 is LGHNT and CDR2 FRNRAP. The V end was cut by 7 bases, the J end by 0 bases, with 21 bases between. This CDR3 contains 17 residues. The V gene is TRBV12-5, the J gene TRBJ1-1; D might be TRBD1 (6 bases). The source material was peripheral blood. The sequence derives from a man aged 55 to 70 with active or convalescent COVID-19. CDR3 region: CASAPARQGIMNTEAFF. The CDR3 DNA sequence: TGTGCTAGTGCACCGGCCCGGCAGGGGATTATGAACACTGAAGCTTTCTTT. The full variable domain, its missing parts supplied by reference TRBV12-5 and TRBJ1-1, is DARVTQTPRHKVTEMGQEVTMRCQPILGHNTVFWYRQTMMQGLELLAYFRNRAPLDDSGMPKDRFSAEMPDATLATLKIQPSEPRDSAVYFCASAPARQGIMNTEAFFGQGTRLTVV.